A single sample is the source of the 21 T cell receptor beta chains below, sequenced in a study of blood T cell repertoires in COVID-19. Sequencing was performed with immunoSEQ multiplex PCR; in TCRdb, only in-frame clones are kept and a portion is missing. The sample has fewer than 400,000 clones, 92% seen once. The source material was PBMCs or T cells enriched from blood (not recorded which). The receptors come from a woman in her twenties or thirties who had recovered from COVID-19.

This chain uses TRBV6-1 with TRBJ1-4; possible D gene TRBD1, 5 bases. V was trimmed by 2 bases and J by 7 bases, leaving 8 bases between them. This CDR3 comprises 13 residues. Germline CDR1 reads MNHNS; CDR2 reads SASEGT. As DNA, the CDR3 is TGTGCCAGCAGTGAACAGGGTCTTGAAAAACTGTTTTTT. Translated, it gives CASSEQGLEKLFF.

The V gene is TRBV15, the J gene TRBJ1-5; the match to TRBD1 covers 11 bases. Germline CDR1 and CDR2: LNHNV and YYDKDF (reference sequence). The trim removed 3 bases at V and 6 bases at J, leaving 4 bases unmatched. This CDR3 is 15 amino acids long. The DNA for the CDR3 is TGTGCCACCAGCAGGGACAGGGGGCAAGGTCAGCCCCAGCATTTT. It translates to CATSRDRGQGQPQHF. Using reference TRBV15 and TRBJ1-5 for the parts outside the CDR3, the full variable domain is DAMVIQNPRYQVTQFGKPVTLSCSQTLNHNVMYWYQQKSSQAPKLLFHYYDKDFNNEADTPDNFQSRRPNTSFCFLDIRSPGLGDTAMYLCATSRDRGQGQPQHFGDGTRLSIL.

The genes are TRBV28 and TRBJ1-5, with 12 nucleotides matching TRBD1. Germline CDR1 is MDHEN and CDR2 is SYDVKM. V was pared by 7 bases and J by 7 bases, with 5 bases of the junction left unmatched. This CDR3 contains 14 residues. The DNA for the CDR3 is TGTGCCAGCATTCCGGGACAGGGGGCCCAGCCCCAGCATTTT. Translating gives CASIPGQGAQPQHF.

The chain employs TRBV7-9 and TRBJ1-6; D not resolved. CDR1 is SEHNR and CDR2 is FQNEAQ in the germline V gene (reference sequence). With 1 base removed from V and 0 bases from J, the gap between germline ends came to 13 bases. CDR3 length: 18 amino acids. CDR3 sequence: CASSLVAGTSSYNSPLHF. CDR3 nucleotides: TGTGCCAGCAGCTTAGTGGCGGGTACCAGCTCCTATAATTCACCCCTCCACTTT. The complete variable domain, with remaining parts taken from reference TRBV7-9 and TRBJ1-6, reads DTGVSQNPRHKITKRGQNVTFRCDPISEHNRLYWYRQTLGQGPEFLTYFQNEAQLEKSRLLSDRFSAERPKGSFSTLEIQRTEQGDSAMYLCASSLVAGTSSYNSPLHFGNGTRLTVT.

This clone was observed a few times. The chain combines TRBV4-3 with TRBJ2-1; TRBD1 matches at 9 bases. The CDR3 loop spans 15 amino acids. The germline V gene has CDR1 LGHNA and CDR2 YSLEER. V lost 2 bases to trimming and J lost 5 bases; unmatched junction nucleotides: 4. CDR3 amino acids: CASSQKGTGHNEQFF. The CDR3 DNA follows: TGCGCCAGCAGCCAAAAGGGGACAGGGCACAATGAGCAGTTCTTC.

V and J are TRBV28 and TRBJ1-5; the match to TRBD1 covers 8 bases. The CDR3 extends over 15 amino acids. With V trimmed by 2 bases and J by 7 bases, 7 bases remained unmatched. CDR1 is MDHEN, CDR2 SYDVKM, per germline. The DNA of the CDR3 is TGTGCCAGCAGTTTAATGGCAGGGGGCTGGCAGCCCCAGCATTTT. Its protein product is CASSLMAGGWQPQHF.

This clone was counted a single time. The chain is built from TRBV6-5 and TRBJ1-2, with no clear D. CDR1 and CDR2 (germline): MNHEY, SVGAGI. The CDR3 spans 11 residues. Trimming removed 7 bases from V and 4 bases from J, with 7 bases in between. DNA of the CDR3: TGTGCCAGCAAGAGCGTCTATGGCTACACCTTC. Translated, it gives CASKSVYGYTF.

The chain uses TRBV6-2 or TRBV6-3 and TRBJ1-2; possible D gene TRBD1, 5 bases. Germline V gene sequence: CDR1 MNHEY, CDR2 SVGEGT. Trimming shortened V by 5 bases and J by 5 bases, and 18 bases separated the two germline ends. The CDR3 is made up of 15 amino acids. CDR3: CASSPPGTGRYGYTF. In DNA, the CDR3 is TGTGCCAGCAGTCCCCCCGGGACCGGGAGATATGGCTACACCTTC.

The chain has TRBV27 and TRBJ2-2; D unresolved. Trimming left V 6 bases short and J 3 bases short, with 5 bases between. Germline CDR1 MNHEY, CDR2 SMNVEV (reference sequence). The CDR3 spans 12 residues. CDR3: CASSSYTGELFF. CDR3 coding DNA: TGTGCCAGCAGCTCTTACACCGGGGAGCTGTTTTTT.

The chain combines TRBV4-3 with TRBJ2-1; 11 bases match TRBD1. This CDR3 is 16 amino acids long. Trimming took 0 bases from V and 4 from J; bases not matched to a gene: 2. The V gene's germline CDR1 is LGHNA and CDR2 YSLEER. Written as DNA, the CDR3 is TGCGCCAGCAGCCAAGAAGGACAGGGGGCGTACAATGAGCAGTTCTTC. Protein: CASSQEGQGAYNEQFF.

This clone was found once. The chain is built from TRBV11-1 and TRBJ2-2, with TRBD1 matching over 8 bases. Trimming cost V 4 bases and J 7 bases; bases outside gene matches: 8. From germline, CDR1 is SGHAT and CDR2 FQDESV (reference sequence). There are 15 residues in the CDR3. The CDR3: CASSYRGQEGGELFF. The CDR3 DNA is TGTGCCAGCAGCTACAGGGGACAGGAAGGCGGGGAGCTGTTTTTT.

This clone was detected only once. The DNA of the CDR3 is TGTGCCACCAGTGGGACTGACGGGCCCAATGAGCAGTTCTTC. Its translation: CATSGTDGPNEQFF. The rearrangement uses TRBV24-1 and TRBJ2-1; a possible D gene is TRBD2 (5 bases). V gave up 5 bases and J gave up 6 bases, with 13 bases separating them. The length of the CDR3 is 14 residues. Germline CDR1 KGHDR, CDR2 SFDVKD.

V is TRBV27 and J is TRBJ1-2, with a possible D match to TRBD1 (6 bases). Germline assignment: CDR1 MNHEY and CDR2 SMNVEV (reference sequence). Trimming took off 10 bases at V and 8 bases at J, with 23 bases between the two ends. The CDR3 consists of 14 residues. The CDR3 reads CANISRGPKNGYTF. Here the CDR3 DNA reads TGTGCCAACATTAGCAGGGGACCAAAGAACGGCTACACCTTC.

The chain couples TRBV10-3 to TRBJ1-1; the match to TRBD1 covers 9 bases. CDR3 length equals 16 residues. CDR1 and CDR2 from the germline V gene are ENHRY and SYGVKD. V trimming: 8 bases; J trimming: 3 bases; junction bases outside the gene matches: 13. The CDR3 spells CAIRTGVRGGDTEAFF. CDR3 sequence (DNA): TGTGCCATCCGGACAGGGGTAAGGGGTGGTGACACTGAAGCTTTCTTT.

This clone was seen just once. The chain employs TRBV28 and TRBJ1-4; the D gene is possibly TRBD1 (6 bases). From germline, CDR1 is MDHEN and CDR2 SYDVKM. CDR3 length equals 15 residues. The V gene lost 5 bases and the J gene lost 0 bases, with 10 bases spanning the gap. CDR3 in amino acids: CASSGRGPTNEKLFF. In nucleotides, the CDR3 is TGTGCCAGCAGTGGCAGGGGCCCAACTAATGAAAAACTGTTTTTT.

The gene calls are TRBV7-9 and TRBJ2-1; 11 bases match TRBD2. The CDR3 has 16 residues. Trimming at V came to 5 bases and at J to 2 bases, leaving 5 bases not matched to a gene. Germline loops: CDR1 SEHNR, CDR2 FQNEAQ (reference sequence). CDR3 sequence: CASSPETSGTYNEQFF. In DNA form, the CDR3 reads TGTGCCAGCAGCCCCGAGACTAGCGGGACCTACAATGAGCAGTTCTTC.

This clone was counted only a few times. The CDR3 protein is CASSLGLAGANEQYF. The CDR3 bases are TGTGCCAGCAGCTTAGGACTAGCGGGAGCAAACGAGCAGTACTTC. The chain links TRBV7-3 to TRBJ2-7; TRBD2 matches at 13 bases. Germline CDR1 reads SGHTA; CDR2 reads FQGTGA. The CDR3 runs to 15 residues. Losses at the gene ends were 2 bases for V and 5 bases for J; bases not matched to a gene: 3.

The chain combines TRBV5-8 with TRBJ1-2; the D is unclear. V shed 4 bases and J shed 9 bases, with 7 bases lying between them. The germline CDR1 and CDR2 sequences are SGHTS and YDEGEE. The CDR3 contains 10 residues. The CDR3 coding sequence is TGTGCCAGCAGCAATGCGAGCTACACCTTC. It encodes CASSNASYTF.

The rearrangement uses TRBV28 and TRBJ1-2; D is possibly TRBD1 (5 bases). The germline gives CDR1 MDHEN, CDR2 SYDVKM. V was pared by 6 bases and J by 6 bases, with 14 bases between. The CDR3 is made up of 13 amino acids. The CDR3 bases are TGTGCCAGCAGCTCAGGGTTTCGGAATGGCTACACCTTC. Translating gives CASSSGFRNGYTF.

The chain recombines TRBV7-3 with TRBJ1-2, with a tentative D call TRBD1 (6 bases). This CDR3 has 14 amino acids. V gave up 0 bases and J gave up 8 bases, with 13 bases separating them. Germline V CDR1 and CDR2: SGHTA, FQGTGA. The CDR3 protein is CASSLTQGPGGYTF. The CDR3 DNA reads as TGTGCCAGCAGCTTAACTCAGGGGCCGGGCGGCTACACCTTC. Supplemented by reference TRBV7-3 and TRBJ1-2, the full variable domain reads GAGVSQTPSNKVTEKGKYVELRCDPISGHTALYWYRQSLGQGPEFLIYFQGTGAADDSGLPNDRFFAVRPEGSVSTLKIQRTERGDSAVYLCASSLTQGPGGYTFGSGTRLTVV.

CDR3 sequence: CASSPLTGAPSYEQYF. In DNA, the CDR3 is TGTGCCAGCAGCCCATTGACAGGGGCTCCATCCTACGAGCAGTACTTC. The V call is TRBV5-4, the J call TRBJ2-7, with 8 positions matching TRBD1. With 4 bases clipped from V and 1 base from J, the junction kept 10 bases outside the gene matches. Germline CDR1 SGHNT, CDR2 YYREEE (reference sequence). The CDR3 loop spans 16 amino acids.